This T cell receptor (beta chain) comes out of a study of PD-L1 blockade in urothelial cancer. The wider study: Blood drawn 3 weeks (second dose) and 6 weeks after treatment start was analyzed.

Points from the study as a whole: Pretreatment peripheral blood TCR clonality that fell below the median predicted better survival among the patients studied.

Germline CDR1 and CDR2: SEHNR and FQNEAQ (reference sequence). CDR3 length: 17 amino acids. The ends lost 4 bases at V and 2 bases at J; junction bases unmatched: 9. Turning to this clone: Antigen: not known.

Assay used: immunoSEQ multiplex PCR; TCRdb lists only in-frame clones, some missing. The sample records some 30,000 clones, around 84% being singletons. Sequences were derived from PBMCs, sampled around atezolizumab (anti-PD-L1) treatment. V usage is TRBV7-9 and J usage is TRBJ2-2; TRBD2 matches at 8 bases. This clonotype originated in a man aged 45 to 65 with urothelial cancer. As DNA, the CDR3 is TGTGCCAGCAGCTCTATGCTACTAGCGGCAAACACCGGGGAGCTGTTTTTT. This translates into CASSSMLLAANTGELFF.